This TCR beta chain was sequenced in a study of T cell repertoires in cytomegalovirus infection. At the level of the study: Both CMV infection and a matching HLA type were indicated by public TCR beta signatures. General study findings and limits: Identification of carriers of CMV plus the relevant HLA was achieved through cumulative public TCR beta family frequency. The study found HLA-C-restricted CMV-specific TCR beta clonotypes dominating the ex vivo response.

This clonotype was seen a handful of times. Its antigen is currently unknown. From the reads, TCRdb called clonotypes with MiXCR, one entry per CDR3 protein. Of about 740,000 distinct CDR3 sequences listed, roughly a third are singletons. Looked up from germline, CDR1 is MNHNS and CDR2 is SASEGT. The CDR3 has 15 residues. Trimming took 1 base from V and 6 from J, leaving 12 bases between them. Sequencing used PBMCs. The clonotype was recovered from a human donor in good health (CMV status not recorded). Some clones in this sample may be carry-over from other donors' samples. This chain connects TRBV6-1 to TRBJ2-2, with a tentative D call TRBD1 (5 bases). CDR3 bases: TGTGCCAGCAGTGAAGGCCAACAGGACGCCGGGGAGCTGTTTTTT. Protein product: CASSEGQQDAGELFF.